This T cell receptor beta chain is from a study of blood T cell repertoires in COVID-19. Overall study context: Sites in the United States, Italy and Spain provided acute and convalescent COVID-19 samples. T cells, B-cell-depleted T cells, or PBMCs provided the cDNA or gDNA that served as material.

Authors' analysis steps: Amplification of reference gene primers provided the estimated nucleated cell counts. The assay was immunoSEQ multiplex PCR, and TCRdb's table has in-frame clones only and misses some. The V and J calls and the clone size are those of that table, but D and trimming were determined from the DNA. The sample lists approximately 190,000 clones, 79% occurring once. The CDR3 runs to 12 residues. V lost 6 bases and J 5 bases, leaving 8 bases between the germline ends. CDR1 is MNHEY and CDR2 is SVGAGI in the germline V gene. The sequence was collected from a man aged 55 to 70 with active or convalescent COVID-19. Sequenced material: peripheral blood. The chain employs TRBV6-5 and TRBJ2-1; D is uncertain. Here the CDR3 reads CASSQINNEQFF. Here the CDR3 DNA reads TGTGCCAGCAGCCAAATCAACAATGAGCAGTTCTTC.